This T cell receptor beta chain was sequenced for a study of T cells after yellow fever vaccination. V lost 3 bases to trimming and J lost 7 bases, with 13 bases between them. CDR3 length equals 13 residues. The V gene's germline CDR1 is KGHSH and CDR2 LQKENI. TCRdb re-analysed the 5' RACE reads in MiXCR, keeping a single row per CDR3 protein. The sample yields 150,000 to 200,000 distinct CDR3 sequences, 5.5% to 7.5% seen once. This clonotype was seen repeatedly, ten times or more. Antigen: not known. Study observations and caveats: Reappearance after the booster was observed for most primary-vaccination clones (96% CD4, roughly 90% CD8).

Sequenced here: CD4+ T cells sorted from PBMCs, sampled on the day of the first yellow fever vaccination. The receptor's source is a young man who received the YFV17D yellow fever vaccine. V and J are TRBV18 and TRBJ2-7; D ambiguous. The CDR3: CASSPPPPGEQYV. The CDR3 DNA reads as TGTGCCAGCTCACCCCCCCCACCTGGGGAGCAGTACGTC.